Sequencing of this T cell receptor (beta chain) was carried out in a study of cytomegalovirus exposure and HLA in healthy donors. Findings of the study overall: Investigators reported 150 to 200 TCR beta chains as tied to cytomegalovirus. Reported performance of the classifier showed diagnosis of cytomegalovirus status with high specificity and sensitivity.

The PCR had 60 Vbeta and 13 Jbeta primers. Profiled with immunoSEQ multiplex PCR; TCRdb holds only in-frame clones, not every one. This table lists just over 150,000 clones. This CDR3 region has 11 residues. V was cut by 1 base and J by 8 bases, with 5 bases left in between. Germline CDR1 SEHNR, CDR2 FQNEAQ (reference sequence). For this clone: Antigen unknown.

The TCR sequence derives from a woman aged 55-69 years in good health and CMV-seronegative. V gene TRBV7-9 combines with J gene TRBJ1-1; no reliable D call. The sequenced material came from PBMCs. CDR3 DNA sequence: TGTGCCAGCAGCTTAGTGCAGGAAGCTTTCTTT. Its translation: CASSLVQEAFF. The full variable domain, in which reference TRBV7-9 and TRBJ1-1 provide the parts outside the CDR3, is DTGVSQNPRHKITKRGQNVTFRCDPISEHNRLYWYRQTLGQGPEFLTYFQNEAQLEKSRLLSDRFSAERPKGSFSTLEIQRTEQGDSAMYLCASSLVQEAFFGQGTRLTVV.